The subject of this entry is one TCR beta chain. Its antigen is unidentified. These data come from a study of T cell repertoires in cytomegalovirus infection. Study-level findings and limits: HLA-C-restricted, CMV-specific TCR beta clonotypes were dominant ex vivo.

TCRdb itself ran the reads through MiXCR, one entry per CDR3 protein. The sample records some 940,000 distinct CDR3 sequences, around 32% being singletons. The sample here was cultured CD8+ T cells from PBMCs, taken from culture after CMV antigen stimulation. The sequence derives from a human donor in good health (CMV status not recorded). Some clones in this sample may be carry-over from other donors' samples.

The CDR3 DNA sequence: TGTGCCAGCTTTTTGAGTCCCACCGGGGAGCTGTTTTTT. Its translation is CASFLSPTGELFF. The genes are TRBV27 and TRBJ2-2; D gene ambiguous. Germline loops: CDR1 MNHEY, CDR2 SMNVEV (reference sequence). V was shortened by 8 bases and J by 4 bases, with 11 bases between the two germline ends. The CDR3 sequence is 13 residues long.